This T cell receptor beta chain comes out of a study of blood T cell repertoires in COVID-19. This clone was counted a single time. Per germline, CDR1 MDHEN and CDR2 SYDVKM. This CDR3 has 16 amino acids. V lost 6 bases and J lost 5, with 22 bases in between. Assay: immunoSEQ multiplex PCR; the TCRdb copy retains only in-frame clones and omits some. The sample holds about 46,000 clones, around nine tenths seen once. The gene calls are TRBV28 and TRBJ2-5, with a tentative D call TRBD1 (5 bases). Sequenced sample: peripheral blood. This TCR was sampled from a man aged 55 to 70 with active or convalescent COVID-19. The CDR3 DNA reads TGTGCCAGCAGGTCAAAGAAGGCCCCCTGGGGCGAGACCCAGTACTTC. Its translation: CASRSKKAPWGETQYF.